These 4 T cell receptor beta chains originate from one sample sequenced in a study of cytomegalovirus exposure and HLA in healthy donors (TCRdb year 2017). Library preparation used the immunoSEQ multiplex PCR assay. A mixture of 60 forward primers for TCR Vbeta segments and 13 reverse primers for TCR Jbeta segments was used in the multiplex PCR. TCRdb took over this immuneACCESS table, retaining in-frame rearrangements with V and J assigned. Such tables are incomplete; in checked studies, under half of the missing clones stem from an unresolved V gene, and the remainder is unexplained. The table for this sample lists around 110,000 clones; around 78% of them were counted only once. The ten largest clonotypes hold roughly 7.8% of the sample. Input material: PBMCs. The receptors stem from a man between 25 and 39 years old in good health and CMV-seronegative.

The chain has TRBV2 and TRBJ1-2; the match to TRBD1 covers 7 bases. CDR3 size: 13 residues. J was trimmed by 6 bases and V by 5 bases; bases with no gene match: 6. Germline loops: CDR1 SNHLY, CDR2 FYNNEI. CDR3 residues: CASSQQGFDGYTF. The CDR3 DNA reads TGTGCCAGCAGTCAACAGGGGTTTGATGGCTACACCTTC.

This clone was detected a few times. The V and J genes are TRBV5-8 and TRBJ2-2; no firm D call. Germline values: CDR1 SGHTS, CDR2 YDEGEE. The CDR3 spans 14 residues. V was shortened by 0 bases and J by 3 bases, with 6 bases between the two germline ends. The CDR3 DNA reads TGTGCCAGCAGCTTGGTGGCAGACACCGGGGAGCTGTTTTTT. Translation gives CASSLVADTGELFF.

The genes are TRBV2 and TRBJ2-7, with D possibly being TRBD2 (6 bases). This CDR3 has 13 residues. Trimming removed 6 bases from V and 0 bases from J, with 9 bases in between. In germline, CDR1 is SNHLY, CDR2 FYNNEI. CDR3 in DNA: TGTGCCAGCAGAGGGAGGCCCTCCTACGAGCAGTACTTC. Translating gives CASRGRPSYEQYF.

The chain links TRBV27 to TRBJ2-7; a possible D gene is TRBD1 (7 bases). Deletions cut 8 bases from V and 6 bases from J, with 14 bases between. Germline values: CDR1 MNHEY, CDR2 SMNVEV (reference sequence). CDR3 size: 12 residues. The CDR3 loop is CASSQGGREQYF. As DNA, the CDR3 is TGTGCCAGCTCCCAGGGGGGACGCGAGCAGTACTTC.